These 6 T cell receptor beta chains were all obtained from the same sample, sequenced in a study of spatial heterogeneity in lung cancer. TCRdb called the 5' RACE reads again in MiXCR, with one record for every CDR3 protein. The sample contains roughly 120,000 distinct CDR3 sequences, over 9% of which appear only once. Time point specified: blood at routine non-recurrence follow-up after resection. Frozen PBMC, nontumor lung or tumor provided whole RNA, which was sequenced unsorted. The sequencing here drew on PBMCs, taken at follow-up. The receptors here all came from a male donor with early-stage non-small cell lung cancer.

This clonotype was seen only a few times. The chain's CDR3 is CASSLSARLSTDTQYF. CDR3 DNA: TGTGCCAGCAGTTTATCGGCCAGGCTTAGCACAGATACGCAGTATTTT. J is TRBJ2-3 and V is TRBV27; D ambiguous. Trimming pared 0 bases from V and 0 bases from J, leaving 10 bases between. Germline-derived CDR1 and CDR2 are MNHEY and SMNVEV (reference sequence). This CDR3 has 16 residues.

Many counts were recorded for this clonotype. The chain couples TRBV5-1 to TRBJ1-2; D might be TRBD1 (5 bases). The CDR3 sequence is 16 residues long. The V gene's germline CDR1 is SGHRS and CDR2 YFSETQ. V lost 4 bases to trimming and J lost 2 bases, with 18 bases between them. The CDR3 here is CASSLGQAVLNYGYTF. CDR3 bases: TGCGCCAGCAGCCTGGGGCAAGCCGTCCTCAACTATGGCTACACCTTC. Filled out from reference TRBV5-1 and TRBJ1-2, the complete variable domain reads KAGVTQTPRYLIKTRGQQVTLSCSPISGHRSVSWYQQTPGQGLQFLFEYFSETQRNKGNFPGRFSGRQFSNSRSEMNVSTLELGDSALYLCASSLGQAVLNYGYTFGSGTRLTVV.

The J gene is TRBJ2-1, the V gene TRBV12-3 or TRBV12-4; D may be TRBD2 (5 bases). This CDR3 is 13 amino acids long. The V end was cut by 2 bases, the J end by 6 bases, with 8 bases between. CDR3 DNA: TGTGCCAGCAGTTTACGGGGAGTCAATGAGCAGTTCTTC. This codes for CASSLRGVNEQFF.

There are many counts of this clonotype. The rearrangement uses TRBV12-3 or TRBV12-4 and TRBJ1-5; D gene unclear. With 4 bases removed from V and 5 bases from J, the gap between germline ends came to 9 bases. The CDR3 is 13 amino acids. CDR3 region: CASSWAGDQPQHF. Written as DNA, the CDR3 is TGTGCCAGCAGTTGGGCAGGAGATCAGCCCCAGCATTTT.

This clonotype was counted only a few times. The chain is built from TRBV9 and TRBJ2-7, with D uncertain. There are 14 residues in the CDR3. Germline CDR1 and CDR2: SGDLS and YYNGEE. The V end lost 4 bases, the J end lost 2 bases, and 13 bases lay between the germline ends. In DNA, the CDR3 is TGTGCCAGCAGCTTCTCCGCGGATACCTACGAGCAGTACTTC. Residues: CASSFSADTYEQYF.

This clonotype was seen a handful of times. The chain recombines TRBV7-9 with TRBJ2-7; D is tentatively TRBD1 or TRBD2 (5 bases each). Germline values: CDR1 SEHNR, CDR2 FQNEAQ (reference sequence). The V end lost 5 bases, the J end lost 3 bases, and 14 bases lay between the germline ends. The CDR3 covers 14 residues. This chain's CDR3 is CASSPPGTVYEQYF. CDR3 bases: TGTGCCAGCAGCCCACCCGGGACGGTCTACGAGCAGTACTTC.